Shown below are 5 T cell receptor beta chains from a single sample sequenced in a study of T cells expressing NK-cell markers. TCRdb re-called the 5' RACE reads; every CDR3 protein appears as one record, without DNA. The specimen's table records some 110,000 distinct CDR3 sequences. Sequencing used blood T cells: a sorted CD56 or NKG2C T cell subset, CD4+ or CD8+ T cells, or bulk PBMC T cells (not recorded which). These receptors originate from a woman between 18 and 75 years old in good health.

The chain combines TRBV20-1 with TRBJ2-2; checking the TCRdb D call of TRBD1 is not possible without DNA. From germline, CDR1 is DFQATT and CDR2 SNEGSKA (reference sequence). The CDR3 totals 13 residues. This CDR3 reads CSAGTANTGELFF.

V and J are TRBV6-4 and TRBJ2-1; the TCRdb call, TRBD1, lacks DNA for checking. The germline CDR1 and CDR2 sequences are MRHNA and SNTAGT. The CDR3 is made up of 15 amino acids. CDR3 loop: CASRKRGFSYNEQFF.

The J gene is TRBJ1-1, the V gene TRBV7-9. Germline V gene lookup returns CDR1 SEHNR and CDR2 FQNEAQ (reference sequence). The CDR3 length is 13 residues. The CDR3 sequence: CASSRDMNTEAFF.

CDR3: CASSSGDPWETQYF. The J gene is TRBJ2-5, the V gene TRBV6-5; the TCRdb D gene call, TRBD2, has no DNA to confirm it. Germline-derived CDR1 and CDR2 are MNHEY and SVGAGI. The CDR3 totals 14 residues.

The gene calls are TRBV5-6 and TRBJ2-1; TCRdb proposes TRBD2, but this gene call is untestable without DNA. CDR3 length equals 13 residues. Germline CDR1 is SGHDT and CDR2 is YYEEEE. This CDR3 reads CASSDLAENEQFF.